This T cell receptor (beta chain) was retrieved from a study of shared clonotypes between healthy human individuals (TCRdb year 2020). In the study overall: Three men and two women, aged 18 to 49 years, made up the cohort. For each donor, three plates each were used for CD4 naive and CD4 memory, two plates were used for CD8 naive, and one plate was used for CD8 memory. Blood TCR repertoires of about five healthy adults were deeply sequenced to estimate repertoire size and the extent of clonotype sharing between individuals. To increase sequencing depth and limit assay-specific biases, TCR repertoire library preparation and sequencing were carried out by different laboratories using diverse techniques. Between about 0.9 and 9 billion PBMCs per donor were obtained by leukapheresis. Results and caveats for the whole study, not just this receptor: Naive subsets generally had larger estimated clonotype richness than memory subsets did. The small number of donors limited the genetic and exposure-history diversity represented. Sharing across a few donors was observed for about 5% of naive CD4, over 3% of naive CD8, 2% to 2.5% of memory CD4, and about 0.4% of memory CD8 clonotypes. Pairwise subsampling indicated that sequencing depth was expected to affect the degree of clonotype sharing among donors. Compared with non-shared clonotypes, clonotypes shared by all four sorted-subset donors had higher generation probabilities. Even with the large sequencing depth, rarefaction of the sorted-subset datasets indicated that sequencing was incomplete. Sampling was limited to blood, and TCR repertoires in tissue likely differ from TCR repertoires in blood.

At the junction V is shortened by 5 bases and J by 5 bases; bases outside the gene matches: 10. CDR1 SGHDN and CDR2 FVKESK were looked up in the germline V gene. The CDR3 numbers 16 residues from cysteine through phenylalanine. Only CDR3 DNA remains: 48 bases, in frame from the first base. Using the deep immunoSEQ assay, multiplex PCR amplified TCR CDR3 regions from genomic DNA. Extracted genomic DNA from each cell subset was spread evenly across all wells of several immunoSEQ 96-well plates, with each plate serving as a replicate. For sorted subsets, each replicate PCR was loaded with approximately 190 ng genomic DNA, equivalent to approximately 33,000 T cell genomes. Purified libraries were measured with a Qubit 3.0 fluorometer, size-checked on a Bioanalyzer 2100, and measured again with the KAPA Library Quantification kit. Every immunoSEQ 96-well plate was sequenced on a dedicated single-read 150-cycle Illumina NextSeq 550 flow cell. As for the authors' bioinformatics: Because the immunoSEQ output held only junctional sequences and lacked quality scores, the filtering could not match the filtering applied to full-length reads. To assign V/J genes and CDR3, sequences were annotated using PyIR, a Python wrapper for IgBLAST v1.9, with IMGT germline references. Reads with weak V/J assignments (E-value above 1e-6), missing CDR3, stop codons, out-of-frame junctions, or ambiguous translated residues were removed. A V3J clonotype was defined by an identical inferred V gene, J gene, and CDR3 amino acid sequence. Percentage overlap between repertoires was calculated by dividing the number of shared unique clonotypes by the size of the smaller repertoire. Three approaches were used to assess repertoire richness: RTK rarefaction, the Chao1 estimator, and Recon v2.1 estimates of unobserved clonotypes. OLGA was used to compute generation probabilities for all TCRbeta clonotypes that the gDNA method yielded from four donors. Imported from immuneACCESS, the table was reduced by TCRdb to in-frame sequences with V and J called. These copies leave out some clones; in studies compared against another copy, an unresolved V gene accounts for under half, and the cause of the remainder is not known. That table is the source of V, J and clone size, and D and trimming were worked out from the DNA. The sample has hundreds of thousands of clones on record, over 65% of them singletons. The ten largest account for 1.5% to 2% of the sample.

Healthy HIV-negative adults with no recently reported acute infections or vaccinations were included as donors. Only Caucasian adults living in Nashville, Tennessee, USA were represented among the donors. Magnetic negative selection was used to enrich CD4+ T cells, after which naive cells were positively selected on CD45RA and the negative fraction became the memory subset. After blood collection by leukapheresis, PBMCs were isolated using Ficoll-Histopaque density gradient centrifugation and then cryopreserved in the vapor phase of liquid nitrogen. Analytical flow cytometry was used to check the purity and quantity of every magnetically sorted T cell population. Genomic DNA was isolated from every sorted fraction and measured by UV absorbance on a Nanodrop 2000c. Remarks on this clone: No cognate antigen has been identified for it. Base qualities are not provided; no much larger clone lies one nucleotide away.

Recombination joined TRBV14 with TRBJ1-5, with 9 middle bases fitting TRBD1. Sequencing was carried out using memory CD4+ T cells sorted from blood. The sample's cell subset or site, from its label and the paper: CD45RA-negative fraction. This clonotype originated in a woman in her twenties or thirties in good health. The CDR3 region has the sequence CASSFHRDRDHQPQHF. The sequenced DNA: TGTGCCAGCAGCTTCCACCGGGACAGGGATCATCAGCCCCAGCATTTT.